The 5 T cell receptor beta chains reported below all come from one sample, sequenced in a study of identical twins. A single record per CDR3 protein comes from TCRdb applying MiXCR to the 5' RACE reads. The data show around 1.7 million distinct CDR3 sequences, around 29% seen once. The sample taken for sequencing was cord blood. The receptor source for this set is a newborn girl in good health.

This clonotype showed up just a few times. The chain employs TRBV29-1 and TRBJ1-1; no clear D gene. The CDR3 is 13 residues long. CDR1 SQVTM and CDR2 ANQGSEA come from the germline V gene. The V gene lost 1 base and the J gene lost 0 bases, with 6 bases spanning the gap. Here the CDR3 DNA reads TGCAGCGTTGAAGCCATCATGAACACTGAAGCTTTCTTT. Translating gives CSVEAIMNTEAFF. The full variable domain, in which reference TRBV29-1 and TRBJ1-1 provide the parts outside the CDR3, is SAVISQKPSRDICQRGTSLTIQCQVDSQVTMMFWYRQQPGQSLTLIATANQGSEATYESGFVIDKFPISRPNLTFSTLTVSNMSPEDSSIYLCSVEAIMNTEAFFGQGTRLTVV.

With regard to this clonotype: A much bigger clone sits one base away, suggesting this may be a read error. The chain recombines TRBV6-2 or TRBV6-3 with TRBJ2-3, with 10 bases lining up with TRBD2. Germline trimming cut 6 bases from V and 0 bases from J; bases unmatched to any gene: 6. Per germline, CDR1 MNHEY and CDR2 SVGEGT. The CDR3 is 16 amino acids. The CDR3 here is CASSRGLAISTDTQYF. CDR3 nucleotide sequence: TGTGCCAGCAGCCGGGGACTAGCGATCAGCACAGATACGCAGTATTTT.

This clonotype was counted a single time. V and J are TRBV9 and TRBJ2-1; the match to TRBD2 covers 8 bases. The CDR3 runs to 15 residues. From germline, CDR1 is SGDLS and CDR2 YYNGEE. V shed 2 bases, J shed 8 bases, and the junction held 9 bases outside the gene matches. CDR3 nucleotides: TGTGCCAGCAGCGTCTCTAGCGGGCAGAGGGATGAGCAGTTCTTC. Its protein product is CASSVSSGQRDEQFF.

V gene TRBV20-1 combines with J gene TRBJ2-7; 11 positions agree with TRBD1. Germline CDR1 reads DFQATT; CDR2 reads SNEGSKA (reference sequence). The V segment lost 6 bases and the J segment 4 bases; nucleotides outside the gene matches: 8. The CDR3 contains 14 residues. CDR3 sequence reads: CSAIHGQGAYEQYF. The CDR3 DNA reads TGCAGTGCCATCCATGGACAGGGGGCGTACGAGCAGTACTTC.

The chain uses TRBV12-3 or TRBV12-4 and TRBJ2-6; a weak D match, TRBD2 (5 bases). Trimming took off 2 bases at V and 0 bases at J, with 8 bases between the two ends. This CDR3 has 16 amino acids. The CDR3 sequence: CASSLFEGSGANVLTF. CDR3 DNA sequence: TGTGCCAGCAGTTTATTTGAGGGCTCTGGGGCCAACGTCCTGACTTTC.